A selection of T cell receptor beta chains follows, all from one sample in a study of Graves' ophthalmopathy and Graves' hyperthyroidism. TCRdb redid the calling of the multiplex PCR reads with MiXCR, one entry per CDR3 protein. Altogether around 590,000 distinct CDR3 sequences are present, about 40% being singletons, with the ten largest covering around 4.6%. Sequencing was performed on peripheral blood or thyroid tissue (not recorded which). These receptors all come from an adult man with Graves' hyperthyroidism. Each CDR3 is given with its conserved first and last residue. A D gene is named only where the DNA matches it firmly. Some rows have no size entry. The others give once, few or many, or a class for an expanded clone.

NA	TRBV7-4	TRBD2	16	TRBJ2-7	TGTGCCAGCAGTTACTCGGAGGCGGGAGCGGGCTACGAGCAGTACTTC	CASSYSEAGAGYEQYF
many	TRBV5-1	NA	15	TRBJ1-3	TGCGCCAGCAGCTTGGAGGCCTACTCTGGAAACACCATATATTTT	CASSLEAYSGNTIYF
NA	TRBV20-1	NA	14	TRBJ2-3	TGCAGTGCTAGTCCCGGGGGAGCCACAGATACGCAGTATTTT	CSASPGGATDTQYF
many	TRBV7-9	NA	15	TRBJ2-7	TGTGCCAGCAGCTTAGAAGGTGGTAATTCAGACGAGCAGTACTTC	CASSLEGGNSDEQYF
NA	TRBV7-2	TRBD2	16	TRBJ2-5	TGTGCCAGCAGCTCCGGACTAGCGGGATCGGGAGAGACCCAGTACTTC	CASSSGLAGSGETQYF
NA	TRBV5-4	TRBD1	15	TRBJ2-7	TGTGCCAGCAGCTTTGTTCCGACAGGGTTGAACGAGCAGTACTTC	CASSFVPTGLNEQYF
NA	TRBV2	NA	11	TRBJ1-2	TGTGCCAGCAGTGAAAACACAGCCTACACCTTC	CASSENTAYTF
NA	TRBV10-2	NA	15	TRBJ1-5	TGCGCCAGCAGTGAGTCGGGGGGGTTGGGTCAGCCCCAGCATTTT	CASSESGGLGQPQHF
many	TRBV10-3	NA	15	TRBJ1-1	TGTGCCATCAGTGAGGGAGTCGGGATTTGGGGTGAAGCTTTCTTT	CAISEGVGIWGEAFF
NA	TRBV29-1	NA	15	TRBJ1-4	TGCAGCTCGGAGGTGCGGGGGCGTGTGTATGAAAAACTGTTTTTT	CSSEVRGRVYEKLFF
NA	TRBV25-1	NA	14	TRBJ2-5	TGTGCCAGCACTGAACGGGGGAAACGAGAGACCCAGTACTTC	CASTERGKRETQYF
many	TRBV29-1	NA	14	TRBJ2-7	TGCAGCGTTGAAGAAGTGGGGCAGGGCTACGAGCAGTACTTC	CSVEEVGQGYEQYF
few	TRBV18	NA	14	TRBJ1-1	TGTGCCAGCTCAATGACAGGATCGAACACTGAAGCTTTCTTT	CASSMTGSNTEAFF
many	TRBV20-1	TRBD1	14	TRBJ1-5	TGCAGTGCGAGCCTCGGACAGGGGAAACAGCCCCAGCATTTT	CSASLGQGKQPQHF
many	TRBV20-1	NA	17	TRBJ2-7	TGCAGTGCTAGAGATGCGTGGGGATCCGCAAGCTCCTACGAGCAGTACTTC	CSARDAWGSASSYEQYF
many	TRBV20-1	TRBD1	13	TRBJ1-6	TGCAGTGCCCGGGACAGCAGTAATTCACCCCTCCACTTT	CSARDSSNSPLHF
few	TRBV24-1	NA	15	TRBJ2-5	TGTGCCACCAGTGATAAGCGCATGGCCCAAGAGACCCAGTACTTC	CATSDKRMAQETQYF
NA	TRBV29-1	NA	11	TRBJ2-1	TGCAGCGGAGGACAGTACAATGAGCAGTTCTTC	CSGGQYNEQFF
NA	TRBV7-8	TRBD1	16	TRBJ2-7	TGTGCCAGCAGCTTAGCGCAGGGACAGAATACCTACGAGCAGTACTTC	CASSLAQGQNTYEQYF
few	TRBV24-1	NA	15	TRBJ2-2	TGTGCCACCAGTGATTTGAACGGGAACCCCGGGGAGCTGTTTTTT	CATSDLNGNPGELFF
NA	TRBV6-1	TRBD1	17	TRBJ1-5	TGTGCCAGCAGTCCGCGGAACGGACAGGGGGCTAGTCAGCCCCAGCATTTT	CASSPRNGQGASQPQHF
once	TRBV7-9	TRBD1	17	TRBJ1-4	TGTGCCAGCAGCCCAGAGACTAGCGGGACAGGGTCGGAAAAACTGTTTTTT	CASSPETSGTGSEKLFF
many	TRBV7-2	TRBD1	16	TRBJ1-5	TGTGCCAGCAGCTTAGGCACAGGGGATAGCAATCAGCCCCAGCATTTT	CASSLGTGDSNQPQHF
NA	TRBV7-9	NA	16	TRBJ2-7	TGTGCCAGCTCAGACCCGGCGATCATGGGGGACTACGAGCAGTACTTC	CASSDPAIMGDYEQYF
NA	TRBV6-5	NA	16	TRBJ1-6	TGTGCCAGCACAATTCTTGGGGGGCTTGAGAATTCACCCCTCCACTTT	CASTILGGLENSPLHF
few	TRBV4-1	NA	14	TRBJ1-4	TGCGCCAGCAGCCAAGTACAGACTAATGAAAAACTGTTTTTT	CASSQVQTNEKLFF
many	TRBV6-5	NA	13	TRBJ1-5	TGTGCCAGCAGTTCGCTACGCAATCAGCCCCAGCATTTT	CASSSLRNQPQHF
NA	TRBV7-2	TRBD1	15	TRBJ2-5	TGTGCCAGCAGCTTGCGACAGGGGGGCCAAGAGACCCAGTACTTC	CASSLRQGGQETQYF
once	TRBV10-3	NA	15	TRBJ2-5	TGTGCCATCAGTGAGGGCCTCCTTGGGAATGAGACCCAGTACTTC	CAISEGLLGNETQYF
NA	TRBV29-1	TRBD2	14	TRBJ2-1	TGCAGCGCTGGCGGAGCGGGAGGTTACAATGAGCAGTTCTTC	CSAGGAGGYNEQFF
few	TRBV20-1	NA	13	TRBJ2-7	TGCAGTGCTAGATCGACTAGTTCCTACGAGCAGTACTTC	CSARSTSSYEQYF
many	TRBV3-1	NA	13	TRBJ1-6	TGTGCCAGCAGCCAAGAGGGAAATTCACCCCTCCACTTT	CASSQEGNSPLHF
NA	TRBV20-1	NA	13	TRBJ2-1	TGCAGCGCCTGGCGCCCTTCTCGCAATGAGCAGTTCTTC	CSAWRPSRNEQFF
many	TRBV5-1	NA	15	TRBJ1-5	TGCGCCAGCAGCCTAGATACAGGGAGCCATCAGCCCCAGCATTTT	CASSLDTGSHQPQHF
NA	TRBV29-1	NA	12	TRBJ2-7	TGCAGCGTCGGGGACGGCTCCTACGAGCAGTACTTC	CSVGDGSYEQYF
many	TRBV29-1	TRBD1	14	TRBJ1-4	TGCAGCGGTCGACAGGGGGTAAAAAATGAAAAACTGTTTTTT	CSGRQGVKNEKLFF
NA	TRBV6-1	TRBD1	13	TRBJ1-5	TGTGCCAGCAGTGTGACAGGGGATCAGCCCCAGCATTTT	CASSVTGDQPQHF
few	TRBV7-9	TRBD1	14	TRBJ2-7	TGTGCCAGCAGCTTCCGGGACAGGGCCCACGAGCAGTACTTC	CASSFRDRAHEQYF
many	TRBV7-9	NA	15	TRBJ2-7	TGTGCCAGCAGCCCCCGGACAGTTACAGCCTACGAGCAGTACTTC	CASSPRTVTAYEQYF
NA	TRBV18	NA	17	TRBJ2-1	TGTGCCAGCTCACGAGGGAGCGTATCGGAGTTACTGGGTGAGCAGTTCTTC	CASSRGSVSELLGEQFF
few	TRBV7-9	NA	13	TRBJ1-4	TGTGCCAGCAGGGGAAATGGTGAAGAAAAACTGTTTTTT	CASRGNGEEKLFF
NA	TRBV29-1	NA	16	TRBJ2-1	TGCAGCGTTGAAAAGGGGACTCGGGGAGATCGGGATGAGCAGTTCTTC	CSVEKGTRGDRDEQFF
NA	TRBV5-4	TRBD2	16	TRBJ2-7	TGTGCCAGCAGCTTGAGCGGGACTAGCGGGGGGGCCGAGCAGTACTTC	CASSLSGTSGGAEQYF
NA	TRBV24-1	NA	16	TRBJ1-5	TGTGCCACCAGTGACCGAAGAGGGGGGCGCAATCAGCCCCAGCATTTT	CATSDRRGGRNQPQHF
few	TRBV6-2/TRBV6-3	TRBD1	20	TRBJ2-7	TGTGCCAGCAGTTACTCGATATTTGGCAGGGGGCAAGATTCCCTATACGAGCAGTACTTC	CASSYSIFGRGQDSLYEQYF
NA	TRBV13	NA	16	TRBJ1-3	TGTGCCAGCAGCTTGGGGCGATTCAACTCTGGAAACACCATATATTTT	CASSLGRFNSGNTIYF
NA	TRBV12-3/TRBV12-4	NA	12	TRBJ2-5	TGTGCCAGCAGTTTATTATACGGGAATCAGTACTTC	CASSLLYGNQYF
NA	TRBV2	TRBD1	13	TRBJ1-4	TGTGCCAGCAGTGGACAGGGGGTCGAAAAACTGTTTTTT	CASSGQGVEKLFF
NA	TRBV20-1	TRBD2	13	TRBJ2-2	TGCAGTGCTAAGCGGGAGTACACCGGGCAGCTGTTTTTT	CSAKREYTGQLFF
NA	TRBV20-1	NA	12	TRBJ2-3	TGCAGTGCTAGAGGGGAGGCAGATACGCAGTATTTT	CSARGEADTQYF
NA	TRBV24-1	NA	12	TRBJ2-1	TGTGCCACCAGTGATTCCAGCAATGAGCAGTTCTTC	CATSDSSNEQFF
few	TRBV6-6	NA	12	TRBJ1-2	TGTGCCAGCAGTGCCACAGGCTCTGGAAACACCTTC	CASSATGSGNTF
NA	TRBV7-3	TRBD2	16	TRBJ2-2	TGTGCCAGCAGCCAGACTAGCGGGATTGTTGCCGGGGAGCTGTTTTTT	CASSQTSGIVAGELFF